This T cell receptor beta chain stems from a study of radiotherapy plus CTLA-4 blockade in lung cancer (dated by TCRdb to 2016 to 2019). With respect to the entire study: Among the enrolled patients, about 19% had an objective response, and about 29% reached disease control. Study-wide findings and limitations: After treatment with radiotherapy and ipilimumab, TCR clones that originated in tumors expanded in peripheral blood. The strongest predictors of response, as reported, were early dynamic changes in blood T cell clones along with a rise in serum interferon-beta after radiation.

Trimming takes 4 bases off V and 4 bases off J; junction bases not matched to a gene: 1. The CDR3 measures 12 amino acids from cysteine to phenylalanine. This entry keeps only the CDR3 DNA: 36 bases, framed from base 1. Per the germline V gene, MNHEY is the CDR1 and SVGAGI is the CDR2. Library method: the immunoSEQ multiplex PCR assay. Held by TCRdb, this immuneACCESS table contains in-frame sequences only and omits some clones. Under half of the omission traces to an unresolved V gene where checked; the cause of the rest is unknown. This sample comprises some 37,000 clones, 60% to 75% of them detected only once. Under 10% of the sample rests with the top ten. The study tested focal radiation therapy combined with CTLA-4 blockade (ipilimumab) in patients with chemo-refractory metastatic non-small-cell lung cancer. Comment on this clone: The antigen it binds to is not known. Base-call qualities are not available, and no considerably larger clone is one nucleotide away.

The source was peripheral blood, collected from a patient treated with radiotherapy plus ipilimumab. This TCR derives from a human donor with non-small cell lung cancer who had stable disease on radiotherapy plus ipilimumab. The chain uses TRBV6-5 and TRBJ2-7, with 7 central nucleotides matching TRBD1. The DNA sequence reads TGTGCCAGCAGTTCACAGGGGTACGAGCAGTACTTC. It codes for CASSSQGYEQYF.